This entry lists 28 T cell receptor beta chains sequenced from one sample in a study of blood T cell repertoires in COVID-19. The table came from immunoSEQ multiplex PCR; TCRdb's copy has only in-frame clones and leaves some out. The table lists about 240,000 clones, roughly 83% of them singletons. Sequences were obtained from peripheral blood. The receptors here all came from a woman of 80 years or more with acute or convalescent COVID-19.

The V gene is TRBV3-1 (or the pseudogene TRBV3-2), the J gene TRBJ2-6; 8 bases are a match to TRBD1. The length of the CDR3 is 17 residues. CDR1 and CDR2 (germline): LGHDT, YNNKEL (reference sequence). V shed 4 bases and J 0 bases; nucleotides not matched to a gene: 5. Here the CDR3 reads CASSPTDRGSGANVLTF. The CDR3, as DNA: TGTGCCAGCAGCCCCACAGACAGGGGCTCTGGGGCCAACGTCCTGACTTTC.

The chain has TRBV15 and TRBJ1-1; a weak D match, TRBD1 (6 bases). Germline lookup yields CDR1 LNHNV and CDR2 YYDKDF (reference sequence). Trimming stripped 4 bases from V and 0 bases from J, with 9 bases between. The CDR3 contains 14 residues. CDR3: CATSTGQLNTEAFF. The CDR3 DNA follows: TGTGCCACCAGCACTGGACAGTTGAACACTGAAGCTTTCTTT.

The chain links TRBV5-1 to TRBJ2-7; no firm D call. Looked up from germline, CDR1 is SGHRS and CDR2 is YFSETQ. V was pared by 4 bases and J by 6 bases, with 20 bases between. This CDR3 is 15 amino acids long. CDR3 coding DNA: TGCGCCAGCAGCCCCGCCCCCGAACCTACTATCGAGCAGTACTTC. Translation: CASSPAPEPTIEQYF.

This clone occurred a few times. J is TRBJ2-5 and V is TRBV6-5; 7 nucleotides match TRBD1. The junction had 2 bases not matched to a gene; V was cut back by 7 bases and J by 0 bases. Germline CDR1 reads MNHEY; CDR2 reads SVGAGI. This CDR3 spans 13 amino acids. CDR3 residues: CASMGQNQETQYF. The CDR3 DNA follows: TGTGCCAGCATGGGACAGAACCAAGAGACCCAGTACTTC.

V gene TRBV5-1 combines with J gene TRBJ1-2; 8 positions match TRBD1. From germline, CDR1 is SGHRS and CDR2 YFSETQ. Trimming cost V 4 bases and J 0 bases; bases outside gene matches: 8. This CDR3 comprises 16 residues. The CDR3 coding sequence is TGCGCCAGCAGCCGGACAGGGAGGCCCACTAACTATGGCTACACCTTC. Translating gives CASSRTGRPTNYGYTF.

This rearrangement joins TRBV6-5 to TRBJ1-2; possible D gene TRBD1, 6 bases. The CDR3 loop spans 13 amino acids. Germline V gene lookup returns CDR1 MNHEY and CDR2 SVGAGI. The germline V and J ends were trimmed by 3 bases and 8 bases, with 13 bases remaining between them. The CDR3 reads CASSYGQGNGYTF. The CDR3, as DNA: TGTGCCAGCAGTTATGGGCAGGGGAACGGCTACACCTTC.

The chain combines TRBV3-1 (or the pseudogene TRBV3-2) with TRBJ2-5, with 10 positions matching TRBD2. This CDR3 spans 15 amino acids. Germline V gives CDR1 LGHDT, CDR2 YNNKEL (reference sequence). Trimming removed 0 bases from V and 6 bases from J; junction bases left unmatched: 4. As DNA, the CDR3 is TGTGCCAGCAGCCAAGATGCTAGCGGGGGTCAGACCCAGTACTTC. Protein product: CASSQDASGGQTQYF.

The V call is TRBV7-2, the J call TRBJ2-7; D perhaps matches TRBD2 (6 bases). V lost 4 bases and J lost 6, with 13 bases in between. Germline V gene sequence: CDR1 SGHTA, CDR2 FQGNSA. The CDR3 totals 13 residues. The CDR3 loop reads CASSSRSGLEQYF. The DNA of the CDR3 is TGTGCCAGCAGCTCCAGAAGCGGGCTCGAGCAGTACTTC.

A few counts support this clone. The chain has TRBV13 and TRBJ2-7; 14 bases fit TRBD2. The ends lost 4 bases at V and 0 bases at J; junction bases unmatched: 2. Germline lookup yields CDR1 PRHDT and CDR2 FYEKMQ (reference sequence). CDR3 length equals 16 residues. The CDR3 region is CASSSGLAGVSYEQYF. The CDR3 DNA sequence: TGTGCCAGCAGCTCGGGACTAGCGGGGGTCTCCTACGAGCAGTACTTC. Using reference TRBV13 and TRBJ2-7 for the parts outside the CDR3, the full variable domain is AAGVIQSPRHLIKEKRETATLKCYPIPRHDTVYWYQQGPGQDPQFLISFYEKMQSDKGSIPDRFSAQQFSDYHSELNMSSLELGDSALYFCASSSGLAGVSYEQYFGPGTRLTVT.

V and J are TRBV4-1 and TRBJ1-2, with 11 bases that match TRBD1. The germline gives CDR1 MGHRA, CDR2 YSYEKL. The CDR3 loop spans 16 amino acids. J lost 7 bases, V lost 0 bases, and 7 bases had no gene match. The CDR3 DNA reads TGCGCCAGCAGCCAAGATCCTAGGACAGGGGGCAGTGGCTACACCTTC. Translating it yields CASSQDPRTGGSGYTF.

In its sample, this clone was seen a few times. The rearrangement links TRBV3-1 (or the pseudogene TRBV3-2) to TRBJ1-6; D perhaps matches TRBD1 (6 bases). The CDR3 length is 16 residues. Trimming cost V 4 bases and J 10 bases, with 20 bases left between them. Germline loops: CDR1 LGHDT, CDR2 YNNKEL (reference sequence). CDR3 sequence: CASSLSTGSGGSPLHF. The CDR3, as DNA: TGTGCCAGCAGCCTATCGACAGGTTCGGGCGGGTCACCCCTCCACTTT.

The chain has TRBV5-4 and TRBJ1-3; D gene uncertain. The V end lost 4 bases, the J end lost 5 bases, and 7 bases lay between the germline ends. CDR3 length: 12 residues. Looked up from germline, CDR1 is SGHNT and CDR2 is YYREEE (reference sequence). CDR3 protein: CASSVDRNTIYF. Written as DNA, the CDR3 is TGTGCCAGCAGCGTAGACAGAAACACCATATATTTT.

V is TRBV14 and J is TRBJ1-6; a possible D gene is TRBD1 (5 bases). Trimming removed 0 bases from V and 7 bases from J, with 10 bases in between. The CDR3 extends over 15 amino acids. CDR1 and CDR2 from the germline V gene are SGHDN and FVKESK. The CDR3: CASSQERRGNSPLHF. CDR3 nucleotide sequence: TGTGCCAGCAGCCAAGAGAGGAGGGGAAATTCACCCCTCCACTTT.

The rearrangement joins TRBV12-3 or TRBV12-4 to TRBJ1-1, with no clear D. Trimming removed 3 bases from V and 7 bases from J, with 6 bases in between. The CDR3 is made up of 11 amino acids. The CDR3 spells CASSFEGEAFF. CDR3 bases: TGTGCCAGCAGTTTTGAGGGTGAAGCTTTCTTT.

Here the CDR3 reads CASSFRDRSEQPQHF. The CDR3 coding sequence is TGTGCCAGCAGCTTTCGGGACAGGTCGGAGCAGCCCCAGCATTTT. The V call is TRBV7-8, the J call TRBJ1-5; TRBD1 aligns across 8 bases. V gave up 3 bases and J gave up 7 bases; unmatched junction bases: 8. The V gene's germline CDR1 is SGHVS and CDR2 FQNEAQ. The CDR3 extends over 15 amino acids.

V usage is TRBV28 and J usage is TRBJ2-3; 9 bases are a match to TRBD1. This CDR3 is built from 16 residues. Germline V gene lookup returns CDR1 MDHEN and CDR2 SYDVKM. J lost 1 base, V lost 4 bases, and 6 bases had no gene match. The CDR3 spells CASSWTGEGGTDTQYF. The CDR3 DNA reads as TGTGCCAGCAGTTGGACAGGGGAGGGAGGCACAGATACGCAGTATTTT.

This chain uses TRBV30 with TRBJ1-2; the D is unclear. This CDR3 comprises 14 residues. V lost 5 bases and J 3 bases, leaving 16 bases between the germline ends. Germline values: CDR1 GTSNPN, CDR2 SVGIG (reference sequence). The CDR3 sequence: CAWAQGRGDYGYTF. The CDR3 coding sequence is TGTGCCTGGGCACAAGGGAGAGGAGACTATGGCTACACCTTC.

The CDR3 DNA sequence: TGCGCCAGCAGCTTGGTTCCCCCCGGGACAGGGGGCAAAGGCTACACCTTC. This sequence encodes CASSLVPPGTGGKGYTF. V and J are TRBV5-1 and TRBJ1-2, with 12 bases fitting TRBD1. The CDR3 loop spans 17 amino acids. With V trimmed by 0 bases and J by 8 bases, 11 bases remained unmatched. Germline values: CDR1 SGHRS, CDR2 YFSETQ.

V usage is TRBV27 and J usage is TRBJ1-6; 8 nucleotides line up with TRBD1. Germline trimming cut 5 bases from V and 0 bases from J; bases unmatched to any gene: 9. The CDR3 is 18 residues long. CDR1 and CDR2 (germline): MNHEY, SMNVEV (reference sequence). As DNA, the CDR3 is TGTGCCAGCAGTAAGGACAGGGTTCTAAGCTCCTATAATTCACCCCTCCACTTT. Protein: CASSKDRVLSSYNSPLHF.

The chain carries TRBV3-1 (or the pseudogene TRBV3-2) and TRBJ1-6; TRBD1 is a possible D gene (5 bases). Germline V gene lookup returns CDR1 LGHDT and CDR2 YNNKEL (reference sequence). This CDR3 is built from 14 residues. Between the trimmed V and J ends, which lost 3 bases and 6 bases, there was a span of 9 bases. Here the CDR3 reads CASSHPQGNSPLHF. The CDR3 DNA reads TGTGCCAGCAGCCACCCTCAGGGTAATTCACCCCTCCACTTT.

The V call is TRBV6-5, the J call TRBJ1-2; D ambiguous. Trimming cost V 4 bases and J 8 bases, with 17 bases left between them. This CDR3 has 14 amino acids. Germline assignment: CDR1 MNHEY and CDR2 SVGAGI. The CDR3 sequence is CASSSLTRRLGYTF. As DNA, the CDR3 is TGTGCCAGCAGTTCACTCACGCGTAGATTGGGCTACACCTTC.

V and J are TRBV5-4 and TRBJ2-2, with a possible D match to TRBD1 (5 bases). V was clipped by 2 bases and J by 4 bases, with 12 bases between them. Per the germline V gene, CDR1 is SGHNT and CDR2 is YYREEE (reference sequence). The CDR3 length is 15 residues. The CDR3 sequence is CASSFSRASTGELFF. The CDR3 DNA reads TGTGCCAGCAGCTTCTCCAGGGCTTCCACCGGGGAGCTGTTTTTT.

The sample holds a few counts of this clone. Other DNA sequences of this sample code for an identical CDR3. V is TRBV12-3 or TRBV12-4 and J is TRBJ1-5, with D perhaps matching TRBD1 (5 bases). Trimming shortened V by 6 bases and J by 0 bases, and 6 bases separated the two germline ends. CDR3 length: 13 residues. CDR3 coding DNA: TGTGCCAGCAGGGGGCTTAGCAATCAGCCCCAGCATTTT. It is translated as CASRGLSNQPQHF.

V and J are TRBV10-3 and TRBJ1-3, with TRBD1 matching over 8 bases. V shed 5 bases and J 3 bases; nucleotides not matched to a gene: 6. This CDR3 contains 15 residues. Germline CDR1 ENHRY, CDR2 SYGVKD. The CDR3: CAISTGGLDGNTIYF. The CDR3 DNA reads TGTGCCATCAGTACAGGGGGACTGGATGGAAACACCATATATTTT.

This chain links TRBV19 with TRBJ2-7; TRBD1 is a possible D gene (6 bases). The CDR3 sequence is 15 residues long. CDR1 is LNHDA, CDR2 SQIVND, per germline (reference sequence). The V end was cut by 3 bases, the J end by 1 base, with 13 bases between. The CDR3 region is CASSMVQGPSYEQYF. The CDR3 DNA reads TGTGCCAGTAGTATGGTTCAGGGGCCTTCCTACGAGCAGTACTTC.

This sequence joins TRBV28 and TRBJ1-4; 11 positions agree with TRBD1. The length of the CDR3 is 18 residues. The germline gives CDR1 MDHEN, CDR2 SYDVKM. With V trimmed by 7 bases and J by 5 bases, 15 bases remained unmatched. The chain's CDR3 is CASTLGQGARSRNEKLFF. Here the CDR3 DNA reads TGTGCCAGCACCCTAGGACAGGGGGCGCGTTCTAGAAATGAAAAACTGTTTTTT.

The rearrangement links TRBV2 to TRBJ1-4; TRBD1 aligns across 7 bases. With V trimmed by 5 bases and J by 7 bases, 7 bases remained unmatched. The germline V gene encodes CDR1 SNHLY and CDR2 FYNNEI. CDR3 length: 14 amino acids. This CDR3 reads CASSRGTATEKLFF. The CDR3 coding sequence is TGTGCCAGCAGTCGAGGGACAGCCACTGAAAAACTGTTTTTT.

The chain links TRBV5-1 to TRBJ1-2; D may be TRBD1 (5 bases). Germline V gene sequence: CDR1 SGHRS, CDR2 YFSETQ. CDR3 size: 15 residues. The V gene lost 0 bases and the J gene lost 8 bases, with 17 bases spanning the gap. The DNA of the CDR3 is TGCGCCAGCAGCTTGGACCGGCAGACAGAATACGGCTACACCTTC. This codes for CASSLDRQTEYGYTF.